This T cell receptor (beta chain) appears in the sequencing data of a study of blood T cells in healthy people across ages. It was with a sample-barcoded 5' primer and a J-beta primer mix that a second PCR of roughly 7 to 12 cycles was run. TCRdb re-analysed the 5' RACE reads in MiXCR, keeping a single row per CDR3 protein. The sample lists 1.5 million to 2 million distinct CDR3 sequences; about 30% were seen once. The germline V gene encodes CDR1 SGHTA and CDR2 FQGNSA. This CDR3 is built from 17 residues. Trimming stripped 4 bases from V and 7 bases from J, with 23 bases between. Sequencing was performed on blood. The clonotype comes from a woman in her 30s in good health. This chain joins TRBV7-2 and TRBJ2-1, with D perhaps matching TRBD2 (7 bases). CDR3 region: CASSSRGGGTSGNEQFF. DNA of the CDR3: TGTGCCAGCAGCTCCCGAGGGGGAGGGACGTCGGGGAATGAGCAGTTCTTC. Supplemented by reference TRBV7-2 and TRBJ2-1, the full variable domain reads GAGVSQSPSNKVTEKGKDVELRCDPISGHTALYWYRQSLGQGLEFLIYFQGNSAPDKSGLPSDRFSAERTGGSVSTLTIQRTQQEDSAVYLCASSSRGGGTSGNEQFFGPGTRLTVL.